A single sample gave rise to the 20 T cell receptor beta chains below, sequenced in a study of siplizumab effects on memory and regulatory T cells. Produced via immunoSEQ multiplex PCR; TCRdb's table is partial and in-frame only. The table has approximately 100,000 clones, about 90% seen once; the top ten hold under 3%. Sequencing input: CD4+ T cells sorted from blood. These TCRs come from a human donor in good health. Some clones in this sample may be carry-over from other donors' samples.

The chain uses TRBV19 and TRBJ1-4, with D maybe TRBD1 (6 bases). There are 14 residues in the CDR3. V was clipped by 3 bases and J by 8 bases, with 13 bases between them. In germline, CDR1 is LNHDA, CDR2 SQIVND (reference sequence). Here the CDR3 DNA reads TGTGCCAGTAGTATGGGGGGGCGCGTCGAAAAACTGTTTTTT. Its translation is CASSMGGRVEKLFF.

The chain couples TRBV5-5 to TRBJ2-1; D possibly matches TRBD1 or TRBD2 (6 bases each). CDR1 SGHKS and CDR2 YYEKEE come from the germline V gene (reference sequence). CDR3 length: 15 residues. Trimming cost V 3 bases and J 7 bases, with 17 bases left between them. The CDR3 protein is CASSWGPGVGNEQFF. The CDR3 DNA sequence: TGTGCCAGCAGCTGGGGGCCGGGGGTTGGGAATGAGCAGTTCTTC.

The CDR3 protein is CASSLAGGGYEQYF. The CDR3 coding sequence is TGCGCCAGCAGCTTGGCGGGCGGGGGGTACGAGCAGTACTTC. J is TRBJ2-7 and V is TRBV5-1; TRBD2 agrees at 8 bases. Germline CDR1 is SGHRS and CDR2 is YFSETQ. The CDR3 is made up of 14 amino acids. The V gene end was trimmed by 0 bases and the J gene end by 4 bases; junction bases not matched to a gene: 3. Full variable domain (remainder filled in from reference TRBV5-1 and TRBJ2-7): KAGVTQTPRYLIKTRGQQVTLSCSPISGHRSVSWYQQTPGQGLQFLFEYFSETQRNKGNFPGRFSGRQFSNSRSEMNVSTLELGDSALYLCASSLAGGGYEQYFGPGTRLTVT.

This chain uses TRBV28 with TRBJ2-7, with 7 nucleotides matching TRBD1. V trimming: 7 bases; J trimming: 3 bases; junction bases outside the gene matches: 6. Germline V gene lookup returns CDR1 MDHEN and CDR2 SYDVKM. The CDR3 is 13 residues long. CDR3 coding DNA: TGTGCCAGCACCCCGGGACAGCACTACGAGCAGTACTTC. Its protein product is CASTPGQHYEQYF. Based on the CDR3 plus reference TRBV28 and TRBJ2-7, the full variable domain is DVKVTQSSRYLVKRTGEKVFLECVQDMDHENMFWYRQDPGLGLRLIYFSYDVKMKEKGDIPEGYSVSREKKERFSLILESASTNQTSMYLCASTPGQHYEQYFGPGTRLTVT.

CDR3 in amino acids: CASSIGGLSVEQYF. CDR3 DNA: TGTGCCAGTAGTATAGGAGGTTTATCGGTCGAGCAGTACTTC. The gene calls are TRBV19 and TRBJ2-7; no firm D call. V was cut by 1 base and J by 6 bases, with 13 bases left in between. This CDR3 is 14 amino acids long. Germline CDR1 and CDR2: LNHDA and SQIVND (reference sequence). The full variable domain, rest sourced from reference TRBV19 and TRBJ2-7, is DGGITQSPKYLFRKEGQNVTLSCEQNLNHDAMYWYRQDPGQGLRLIYYSQIVNDFQKGDIAEGYSVSREKKESFPLTVTSAQKNPTAFYLCASSIGGLSVEQYFGPGTRLTVT.

The chain recombines TRBV28 with TRBJ1-2; 10 positions match TRBD1. The junction had 6 bases not matched to a gene; V was cut back by 5 bases and J by 6 bases. CDR1 MDHEN and CDR2 SYDVKM come from the germline V gene. The CDR3 runs to 14 residues. The CDR3 loop is CASSSTGTGDGYTF. CDR3 coding DNA: TGTGCCAGCAGTAGCACGGGGACAGGGGATGGCTACACCTTC.

The V gene is TRBV7-2, the J gene TRBJ1-1; D is unclear. The CDR3 is made up of 13 amino acids. Germline lookup yields CDR1 SGHTA and CDR2 FQGNSA. Trimming took 5 bases from V and 0 from J, leaving 7 bases between them. CDR3 nucleotide sequence: TGTGCCAGCAGCCGACCGATGAACACTGAAGCTTTCTTT. It specifies CASSRPMNTEAFF.

The chain couples TRBV6-1 to TRBJ2-1; tentatively, D is TRBD1 (7 bases). Trimming removed 10 bases at V and 8 bases at J, with 15 bases between. Germline assignment: CDR1 MNHNS and CDR2 SASEGT. CDR3 length: 12 amino acids. The CDR3 region is CATTGQRDEQFF. The CDR3 region has the DNA TGTGCCACCACGGGACAGCGGGATGAGCAGTTCTTC.

The chain has TRBV5-1 and TRBJ2-5; D not resolved. The CDR3 sequence is 13 residues long. Germline lookup yields CDR1 SGHRS and CDR2 YFSETQ. Trimming took 0 bases from V and 2 from J, leaving 5 bases between them. The CDR3 spells CASSLVGQETQYF. For the CDR3, the DNA is TGCGCCAGCAGCTTGGTTGGTCAAGAGACCCAGTACTTC.

The V call is TRBV28, the J call TRBJ2-7; TRBD1 agrees at 11 bases. V shed 6 bases, J shed 4 bases, and the junction held 8 bases outside the gene matches. Germline CDR1 and CDR2: MDHEN and SYDVKM. The CDR3 sequence is 15 residues long. CDR3 residues: CASSSPGQGVYEQYF. For the CDR3, the DNA is TGTGCCAGCAGCTCTCCGGGACAGGGGGTTTACGAGCAGTACTTC.

The V call is TRBV18, the J call TRBJ1-1; 10 bases are shared with TRBD1. V trimming: 5 bases; J trimming: 3 bases; junction bases outside the gene matches: 12. Germline assignment: CDR1 KGHSH and CDR2 LQKENI. The CDR3 is 17 amino acids. The CDR3 protein is CASSRKRDRGLDTEAFF. The CDR3, as DNA: TGTGCCAGCTCAAGGAAAAGGGACAGGGGCTTGGACACTGAAGCTTTCTTT.

V gene TRBV13 combines with J gene TRBJ2-2; TRBD2 aligns across 10 bases. V was pared by 1 base and J by 6 bases, with 5 bases of the junction left unmatched. The CDR3 has 16 amino acids. CDR1 and CDR2 from the germline V gene are PRHDT and FYEKMQ (reference sequence). The CDR3 region is CASSLEASGRAGELFF. The DNA of the CDR3 is TGTGCCAGCAGCTTAGAGGCTAGCGGGAGAGCCGGGGAGCTGTTTTTT.

V and J are TRBV10-1 and TRBJ2-7, with D tentatively TRBD1 (6 bases). Germline V gene data show CDR1 as WNHNN and CDR2 as SYGVQD (reference sequence). The CDR3 runs 13 residues. V lost 5 bases and J 2 bases, leaving 10 bases between the germline ends. CDR3 sequence reads: CASSKDSPYEQYF. The CDR3 DNA reads TGCGCCAGCAGTAAGGACAGTCCCTACGAGCAGTACTTC.

The rearrangement links TRBV19 to TRBJ1-1; D unclear. CDR3 size: 16 residues. Trimming stripped 2 bases from V and 6 bases from J, with 19 bases between. The germline V gene encodes CDR1 LNHDA and CDR2 SQIVND (reference sequence). CDR3 nucleotide sequence: TGTGCCAGTAGTATATACGGTGGAGGGAGGTTCGCTGAAGCTTTCTTT. Encoded protein: CASSIYGGGRFAEAFF.

The chain recombines TRBV7-9 with TRBJ2-7, with 7 bases aligning to TRBD1. The ends lost 4 bases at V and 2 bases at J; junction bases unmatched: 8. Looked up from germline, CDR1 is SEHNR and CDR2 is FQNEAQ (reference sequence). The CDR3 is 15 amino acids. The CDR3, as DNA: TGTGCCAGCAGCTGGGGCGACGACAGGGCCTACGAGCAGTACTTC. Translation gives CASSWGDDRAYEQYF.

A single count supports this clone. The chain carries TRBV2 and TRBJ1-5; possible D gene TRBD1, 6 bases. This CDR3 is built from 14 residues. The V and J ends lost 2 bases and 9 bases respectively, with 14 bases between them. CDR1 and CDR2 from the germline V gene are SNHLY and FYNNEI. The CDR3 loop reads CASSEYEGGRPQHF. CDR3 in DNA: TGTGCCAGCAGTGAATATGAGGGGGGCCGGCCCCAGCATTTT.

The V call is TRBV30, the J call TRBJ1-1, with D perhaps TRBD1 (6 bases). V gave up 3 bases and J gave up 3 bases, with 17 bases separating them. Germline V CDR1 and CDR2: GTSNPN, SVGIG (reference sequence). The CDR3 length is 15 residues. CDR3 in DNA: TGTGCCTGGAGCCCCCGGGGGGGCGGGTACACTGAAGCTTTCTTT. Translation: CAWSPRGGGYTEAFF. Together with reference TRBV30 and TRBJ1-1, the CDR3 gives the full variable domain: SQTIHQWPATLVQPVGSPLSLECTVEGTSNPNLYWYRQAAGRGLQLLFYSVGIGQISSEVPQNLSASRPQDRQFILSSKKLLLSDSGFYLCAWSPRGGGYTEAFFGQGTRLTVV.

V usage is TRBV25-1 and J usage is TRBJ2-3; unclear D gene. The CDR3 sequence is 13 residues long. CDR1 MGHDK and CDR2 SYGVNS come from the germline V gene. Trimming pared 8 bases from V and 1 base from J, leaving 10 bases between. The CDR3 coding sequence is TGTGCCAGCTCTCCTGGTGGCACAGATACGCAGTATTTT. Its protein is CASSPGGTDTQYF.

The V call is TRBV6-5, the J call TRBJ2-2; D may be TRBD1 (6 bases). CDR1 and CDR2 (germline): MNHEY, SVGAGI. The V and J ends lost 5 bases and 0 bases respectively, with 10 bases between them. This CDR3 region has 15 residues. Here the CDR3 DNA reads TGTGCCAGCAGTCCGAGGACAGCGAACACCGGGGAGCTGTTTTTT. It translates to CASSPRTANTGELFF.

The chain combines TRBV19 with TRBJ1-2; 7 nucleotides line up with TRBD1. CDR1 is LNHDA and CDR2 is SQIVND in the germline V gene (reference sequence). The CDR3 runs to 13 residues. V lost 5 bases and J lost 2; bases outside the gene matches: 2. This CDR3 is CASSVTGNYGYTF. CDR3 DNA: TGTGCCAGTAGTGTGACAGGGAACTATGGCTACACCTTC.